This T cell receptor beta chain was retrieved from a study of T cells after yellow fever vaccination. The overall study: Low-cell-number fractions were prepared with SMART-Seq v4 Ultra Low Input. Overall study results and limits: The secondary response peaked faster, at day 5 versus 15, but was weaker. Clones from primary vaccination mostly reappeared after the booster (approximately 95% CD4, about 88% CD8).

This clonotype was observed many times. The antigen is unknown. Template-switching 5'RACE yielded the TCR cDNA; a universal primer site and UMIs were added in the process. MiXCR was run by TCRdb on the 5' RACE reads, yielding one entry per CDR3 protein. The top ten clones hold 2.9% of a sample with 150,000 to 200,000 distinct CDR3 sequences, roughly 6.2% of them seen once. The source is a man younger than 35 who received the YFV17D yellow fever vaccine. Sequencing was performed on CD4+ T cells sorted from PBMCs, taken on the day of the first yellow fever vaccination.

DNA of the CDR3: TGTGCCATCAGCCCTTCGGGGCGCTCGGGCACCGGGGAGCTGTTTTTT. Protein: CAISPSGRSGTGELFF. The J gene is TRBJ2-2, the V gene TRBV10-3; D may match TRBD1 or TRBD2 (5 bases each). With 6 bases removed from V and 4 bases from J, the gap between germline ends came to 18 bases. Germline V lookup: CDR1 ENHRY, CDR2 SYGVKD. This CDR3 is built from 16 residues.